This T cell receptor beta chain is drawn from a study of T cell responses to AZD1222 COVID-19 vaccine. Libraries were prepared by immunoSEQ multiplex PCR; TCRdb keeps only in-frame clonotypes and omits some of them. The repertoire holds 58,000 or so clones, with 84% as singletons. Broader study findings: Repertoire samples came only from after the peak T cell response.

Details on this clone: Its matching antigen is unknown.

The CDR3 runs to 13 residues. In germline, CDR1 is SGHNT, CDR2 YYREEE (reference sequence). Trimming shortened V by 2 bases and J by 8 bases, and 13 bases separated the two germline ends. V usage is TRBV5-4 and J usage is TRBJ1-2; no clear D. This specimen consisted of peripheral blood, obtained on day 0 of AZD1222 vaccination. The receptor was derived from an adult in good health. In nucleotides, the CDR3 is TGTGCCAGCAGCTTAGAAGGGATGAGGGGCTACACCTTC. As protein: CASSLEGMRGYTF.